One and the same sample provided the 6 T cell receptor beta chains below, sequenced in a study of cytomegalovirus exposure and HLA in healthy donors. The PCR contained 60 Vbeta and 13 Jbeta primers. Data came from immunoSEQ multiplex PCR; TCRdb stores just in-frame clones and leaves some out. The sample includes 150,000 to 200,000 clones, approximately 70% of them seen just once. The sample was PBMCs. The source is a woman in her thirties or forties in good health and CMV-seropositive.

The chain employs TRBV25-1 and TRBJ2-7; 7 bases are shared with TRBD1. The CDR3 is 16 residues long. Germline lookup yields CDR1 MGHDK and CDR2 SYGVNS. V was clipped by 1 base and J by 3 bases; unmatched bases: 9. This CDR3 reads CASSELGTAKGYEQYF. DNA of the CDR3: TGTGCCAGCAGTGAATTAGGGACAGCTAAGGGCTACGAGCAGTACTTC.

The J gene is TRBJ2-3, the V gene TRBV28, with TRBD1 matching over 7 bases. The junction had 7 bases not matched to a gene; V was cut back by 6 bases and J by 1 base. Germline assignment: CDR1 MDHEN and CDR2 SYDVKM. This CDR3 has 15 residues. The CDR3 protein is CASSHYRGGTDTQYF. CDR3 bases: TGTGCCAGCAGCCATTACAGGGGAGGCACAGATACGCAGTATTTT.

The V gene is TRBV19, the J gene TRBJ2-2, with D tentatively TRBD1 (6 bases). Germline V lookup: CDR1 LNHDA, CDR2 SQIVND (reference sequence). This CDR3 contains 15 residues. V dropped 3 bases and J dropped 4 bases, with 12 bases sitting between them. The CDR3 DNA sequence: TGTGCCAGTAGTATTTACCAGGGGAGCACCGGGGAGCTGTTTTTT. This codes for CASSIYQGSTGELFF.

This chain uses TRBV13 with TRBJ1-1; D unclear. Per germline, CDR1 PRHDT and CDR2 FYEKMQ (reference sequence). This CDR3 comprises 12 residues. Trimming took off 4 bases at V and 4 bases at J, with 7 bases between the two ends. CDR3 DNA sequence: TGTGCCAGCAGCTCACAATCCACTGAAGCTTTCTTT. Translating it yields CASSSQSTEAFF. The full variable domain, completed using reference TRBV13 and TRBJ1-1, is AAGVIQSPRHLIKEKRETATLKCYPIPRHDTVYWYQQGPGQDPQFLISFYEKMQSDKGSIPDRFSAQQFSDYHSELNMSSLELGDSALYFCASSSQSTEAFFGQGTRLTVV.

This sequence joins TRBV7-6 and TRBJ2-1, with 9 bases aligning to TRBD2. Germline assignment: CDR1 SGHVS and CDR2 FNYEAQ. The CDR3 has 13 amino acids. Trimming took 8 bases from V and 10 from J; bases not matched to a gene: 9. The CDR3 DNA sequence: TGTGCCAGCGGAGCCGGGACTAGCCACGAGCAGTTCTTC. This gives the protein CASGAGTSHEQFF.

The V gene is TRBV2, the J gene TRBJ1-1; D is undetermined. Trimming removed 2 bases at V and 4 bases at J, with 14 bases between. The CDR3 spans 15 residues. Per the germline V gene, CDR1 is SNHLY and CDR2 is FYNNEI. The CDR3 here is CASSESEVGGTEAFF. CDR3 DNA: TGTGCCAGCAGTGAATCTGAGGTTGGAGGCACTGAAGCTTTCTTT.